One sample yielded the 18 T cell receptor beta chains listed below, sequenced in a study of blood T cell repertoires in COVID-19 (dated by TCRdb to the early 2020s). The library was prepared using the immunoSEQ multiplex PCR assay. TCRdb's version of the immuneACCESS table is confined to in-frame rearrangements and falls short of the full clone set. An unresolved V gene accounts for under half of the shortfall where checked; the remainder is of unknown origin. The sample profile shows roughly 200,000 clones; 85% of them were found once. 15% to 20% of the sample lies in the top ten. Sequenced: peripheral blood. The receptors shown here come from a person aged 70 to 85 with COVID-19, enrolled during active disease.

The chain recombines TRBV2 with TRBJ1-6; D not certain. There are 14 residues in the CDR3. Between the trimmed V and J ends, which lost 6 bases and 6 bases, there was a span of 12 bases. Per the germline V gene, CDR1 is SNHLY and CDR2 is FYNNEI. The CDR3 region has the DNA TGTGCCAGCAGCGTCTCCGGAGCTAATTCACCCCTCCACTTT. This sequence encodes CASSVSGANSPLHF.

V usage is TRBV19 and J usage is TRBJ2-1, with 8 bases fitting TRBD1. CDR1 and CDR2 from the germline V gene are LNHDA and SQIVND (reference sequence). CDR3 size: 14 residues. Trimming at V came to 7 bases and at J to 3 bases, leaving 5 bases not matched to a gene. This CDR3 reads CASTGQGFYNEQFF. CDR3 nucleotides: TGTGCCAGTACAGGACAGGGATTCTACAATGAGCAGTTCTTC.

The CDR3 DNA reads TGTGCCAGCAGCGCGAGACTAGCGGGGGGGCCGAGCCATGAGCAGTTCTTC. Protein product: CASSARLAGGPSHEQFF. V is TRBV9 and J is TRBJ2-1; 14 nucleotides match TRBD2. The CDR3 has 17 amino acids. Losses at the gene ends were 3 bases for V and 8 bases for J; bases not matched to a gene: 10. Looked up from germline, CDR1 is SGDLS and CDR2 is YYNGEE.

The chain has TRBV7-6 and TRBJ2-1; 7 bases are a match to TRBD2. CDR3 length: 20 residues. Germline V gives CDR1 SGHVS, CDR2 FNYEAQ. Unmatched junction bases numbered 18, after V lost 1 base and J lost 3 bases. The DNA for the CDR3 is TGTGCCAGCAGCTTAGTAGGCCCGAATGCGCTAGCGGCCCGCTACAATGAGCAGTTCTTC. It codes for CASSLVGPNALAARYNEQFF.

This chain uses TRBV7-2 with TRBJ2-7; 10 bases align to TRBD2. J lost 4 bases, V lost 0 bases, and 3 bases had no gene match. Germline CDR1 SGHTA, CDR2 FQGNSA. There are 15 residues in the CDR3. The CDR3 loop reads CASSLAGLADYEQYF. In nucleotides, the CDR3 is TGTGCCAGCAGCTTAGCCGGACTAGCGGATTACGAGCAGTACTTC.

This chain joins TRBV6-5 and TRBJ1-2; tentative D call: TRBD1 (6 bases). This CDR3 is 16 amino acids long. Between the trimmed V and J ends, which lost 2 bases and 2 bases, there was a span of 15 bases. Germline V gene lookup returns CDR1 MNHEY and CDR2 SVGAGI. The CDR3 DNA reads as TGTGCCAGCAGTTACCGTGGGACACAACTAAACTATGGCTACACCTTC. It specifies CASSYRGTQLNYGYTF.

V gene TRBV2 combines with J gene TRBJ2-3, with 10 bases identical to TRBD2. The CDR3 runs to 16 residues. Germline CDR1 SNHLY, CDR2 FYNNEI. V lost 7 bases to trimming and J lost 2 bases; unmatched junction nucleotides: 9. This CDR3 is CASILAGVHYTDTQYF. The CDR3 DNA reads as TGTGCCAGCATTCTAGCGGGGGTTCACTACACAGATACGCAGTATTTT.

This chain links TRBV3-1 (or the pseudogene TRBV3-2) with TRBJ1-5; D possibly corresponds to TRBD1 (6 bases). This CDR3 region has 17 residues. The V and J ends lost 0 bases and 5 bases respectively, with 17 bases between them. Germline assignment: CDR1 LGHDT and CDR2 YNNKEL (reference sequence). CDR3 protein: CASSQDRQAPSYQPQHF. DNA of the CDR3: TGTGCCAGCAGCCAAGATCGACAGGCCCCATCGTATCAGCCCCAGCATTTT.

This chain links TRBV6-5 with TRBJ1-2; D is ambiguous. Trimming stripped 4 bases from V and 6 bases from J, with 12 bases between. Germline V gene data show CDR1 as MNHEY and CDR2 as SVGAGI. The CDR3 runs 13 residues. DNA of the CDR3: TGTGCCAGCAGTTCGTGGACTTCAGATGGCTACACCTTC. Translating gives CASSSWTSDGYTF.

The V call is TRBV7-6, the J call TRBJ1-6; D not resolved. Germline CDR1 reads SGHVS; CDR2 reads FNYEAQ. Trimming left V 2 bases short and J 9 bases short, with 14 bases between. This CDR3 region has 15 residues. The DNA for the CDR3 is TGTGCCAGCAGCTTATCCGGGAATTCGGGTTCACCCCTCCACTTT. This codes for CASSLSGNSGSPLHF.

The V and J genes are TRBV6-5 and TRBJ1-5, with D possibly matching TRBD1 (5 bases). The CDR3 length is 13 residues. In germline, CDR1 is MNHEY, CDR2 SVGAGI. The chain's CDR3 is CATGDSSNQPQHF. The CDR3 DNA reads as TGTGCTACAGGAGATAGTAGCAATCAGCCCCAGCATTTT.

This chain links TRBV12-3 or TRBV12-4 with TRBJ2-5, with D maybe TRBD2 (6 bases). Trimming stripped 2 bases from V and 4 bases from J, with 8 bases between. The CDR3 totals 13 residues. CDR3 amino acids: CASSLSGVETQYF. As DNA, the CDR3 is TGTGCCAGCAGTTTATCGGGGGTAGAGACCCAGTACTTC.

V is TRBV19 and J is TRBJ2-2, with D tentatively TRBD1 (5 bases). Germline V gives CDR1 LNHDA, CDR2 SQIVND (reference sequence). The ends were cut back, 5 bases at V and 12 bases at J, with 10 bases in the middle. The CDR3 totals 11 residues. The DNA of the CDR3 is TGTGCCAGTAGTCGAGACAGAAAGCTGTTTTTT. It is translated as CASSRDRKLFF.

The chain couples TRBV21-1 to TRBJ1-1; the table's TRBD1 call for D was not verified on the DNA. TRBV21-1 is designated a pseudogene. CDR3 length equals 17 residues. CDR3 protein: CASSVQEQGARDTEAFF. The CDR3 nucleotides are TGTGCCAGCAGCGTCCAGGAACAGGGGGCTAGGGACACTGAAGCTTTCTTT.

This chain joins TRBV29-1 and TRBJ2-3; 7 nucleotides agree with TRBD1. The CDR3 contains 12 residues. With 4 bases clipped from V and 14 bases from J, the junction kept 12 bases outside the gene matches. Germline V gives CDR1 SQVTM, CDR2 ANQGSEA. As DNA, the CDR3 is TGCAGCGTTGCACCGAACAGGGGCCCTACGTATTTT. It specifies CSVAPNRGPTYF.

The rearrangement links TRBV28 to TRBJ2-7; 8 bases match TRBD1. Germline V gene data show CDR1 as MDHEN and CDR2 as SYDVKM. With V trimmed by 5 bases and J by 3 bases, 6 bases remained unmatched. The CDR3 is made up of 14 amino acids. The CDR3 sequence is CASSRTGPNYEQYF. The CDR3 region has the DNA TGTGCCAGCAGTAGGACAGGGCCCAACTACGAGCAGTACTTC.

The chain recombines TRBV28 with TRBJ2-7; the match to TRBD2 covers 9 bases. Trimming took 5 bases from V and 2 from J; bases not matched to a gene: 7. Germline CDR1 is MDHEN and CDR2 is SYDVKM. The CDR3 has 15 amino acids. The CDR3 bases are TGTGCCAGCAGTCCGGGGGTAGCGGGGGCCTACGAGCAGTACTTC. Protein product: CASSPGVAGAYEQYF.

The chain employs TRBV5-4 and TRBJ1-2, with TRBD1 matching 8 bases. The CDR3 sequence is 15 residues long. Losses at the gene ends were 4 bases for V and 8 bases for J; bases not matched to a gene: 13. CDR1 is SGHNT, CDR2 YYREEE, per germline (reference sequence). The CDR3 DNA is TGTGCCAGCAGCCCTGGGGCGGACAGGGTTTACGGCTACACCTTC. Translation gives CASSPGADRVYGYTF. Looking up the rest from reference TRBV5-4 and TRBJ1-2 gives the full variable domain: ETGVTQSPTHLIKTRGQQVTLRCSSQSGHNTVSWYQQALGQGPQFIFQYYREEENGRGNFPPRFSGLQFPNYSSELNVNALELDDSALYLCASSPGADRVYGYTFGSGTRLTVV.